The 5 T cell receptor beta chains reported below all come from one sample, sequenced in a study of OX40 agonist ivuxolimab in advanced cancers. The assay was immunoSEQ multiplex PCR, and TCRdb's table has in-frame clones only and misses some. The repertoire consists of approximately 35,000 clones, with less than 80% occurring once and the leading ten covering about a tenth. The sample in question was CD4+ or CD8+ T cells sorted from blood, obtained in a trial of the OX40 agonist ivuxolimab. These receptors were obtained from an adult with an advanced solid tumor such as melanoma, head and neck, liver or kidney cancer.

This clone occurred once. This chain connects TRBV30 to TRBJ2-2; D is unclear. Germline V gene sequence: CDR1 GTSNPN, CDR2 SVGIG (reference sequence). The V and J ends lost 0 bases and 4 bases respectively, with 12 bases between them. The CDR3 has 15 residues. The CDR3: CAWSVMGSVTGELFF. CDR3 nucleotide sequence: TGTGCCTGGAGTGTAATGGGGTCAGTCACCGGGGAGCTGTTTTTT.

The sample holds a few counts of this clone. V is TRBV7-8 and J is TRBJ2-7; tentatively, D is TRBD1 or TRBD2 (6 bases each). The V gene's germline CDR1 is SGHVS and CDR2 FQNEAQ. The CDR3 runs to 14 residues. V shed 6 bases and J shed 7 bases, with 19 bases lying between them. Here the CDR3 reads CASSYARGVGEQYF. The CDR3 DNA reads TGTGCCAGCAGTTATGCGAGGGGGGTTGGTGAGCAGTACTTC.

DNA of the CDR3: TGTGCCAGCAGCATAACCGGTGATTATGGCTACACCTTC. Translated: CASSITGDYGYTF. The chain carries TRBV6-5 and TRBJ1-2; unclear D gene. This CDR3 has 13 amino acids. The germline CDR1 and CDR2 sequences are MNHEY and SVGAGI. V was pared by 6 bases and J by 5 bases, with 13 bases between.

J is TRBJ1-3 and V is TRBV6-1; D is uncertain. Trimming left V 4 bases short and J 2 bases short, with 6 bases between. Germline assignment: CDR1 MNHNS and CDR2 SASEGT. The CDR3 loop spans 13 amino acids. The CDR3 loop is CASSGAAGNTIYF. The CDR3 DNA follows: TGTGCCAGCAGTGGGGCAGCTGGAAACACCATATATTTT.

V gene TRBV6-5 combines with J gene TRBJ2-7; no clear D gene. Trimming removed 8 bases from V and 0 bases from J, with 11 bases in between. Germline V gene sequence: CDR1 MNHEY, CDR2 SVGAGI. This CDR3 region has 13 residues. The CDR3 sequence: CASSKGLSYEQYF. DNA of the CDR3: TGTGCCAGCTCGAAAGGGCTCTCCTACGAGCAGTACTTC.